This T cell receptor beta chain was retrieved from a study of T cell repertoires in cytomegalovirus infection. Study details: Indications came from public TCR beta signatures; they pointed to CMV infection and to a matching HLA type. Study results and limitations: Ex vivo responses were dominated by HLA-C-restricted CMV-specific TCR beta clonotypes.

The length of the CDR3 is 19 residues. CDR1 is SEHNR, CDR2 FQNEAQ, per germline (reference sequence). The V gene lost 4 bases and the J gene lost 0 bases, with 23 bases spanning the gap. This clonotype was recorded many times. Its antigen is not known. TCRdb re-analysed the reads in MiXCR, keeping a single row per CDR3 protein. The sample has fewer than 1,000,000 distinct CDR3 sequences; approximately 31% are singletons. This specimen was cultured CD8+ T cells from PBMCs, taken from culture after CMV antigen stimulation. The receptor was derived from a human donor in good health (CMV status not recorded). Some clones in this sample may be carry-over from other donors' samples. The chain recombines TRBV7-9 with TRBJ2-3; D might be TRBD2 (6 bases). CDR3 loop: CASSYTLGRLGTSTDTQYF. The CDR3 DNA reads TGTGCCAGCAGCTATACGCTGGGGCGACTCGGGACTAGCACAGATACGCAGTATTTT.